Listed below are T cell receptor beta chains from one sample, sequenced in a study of cytomegalovirus exposure and HLA in healthy donors. The table came from immunoSEQ multiplex PCR; TCRdb's copy has only in-frame clones and leaves some out. The table lists 110,000 to 150,000 clones, 72% of them singletons. The sample consisted of PBMCs. The source of these receptors is a man between 35 and 55 years old in good health and CMV-seronegative. Both conserved end residues are part of each CDR3. D genes are given only for firm matches. Some rows have no size entry. The others give once, few or many, or a class for an expanded clone.

D: TRBD1; length: 15; V: TRBV5-5; J: TRBJ1-2; size: NA; CDR3: CASSLAGDRVRISTF; DNA: TGTGCCAGCAGCTTGGCAGGTGACAGGGTGAGGATTAGCACCTTC
D: NA; length: 15; V: TRBV11-2; J: TRBJ2-5; size: NA; CDR3: CASSPGVADQETQYF; DNA: TGTGCCAGCAGCCCCGGGGTAGCGGATCAAGAGACCCAGTACTTC
D: NA; length: 15; V: TRBV5-1; J: TRBJ2-7; size: NA; CDR3: CASSFTAQFSYEQYF; DNA: TGCGCCAGCAGCTTTACAGCCCAGTTCTCCTACGAGCAGTACTTC
D: NA; length: 13; V: TRBV7-9; J: TRBJ2-4; size: NA; CDR3: CASNPGRGNIQYF; DNA: TGTGCCAGCAACCCGGGGAGGGGGAACATTCAGTACTTC
D: TRBD2; length: 14; V: TRBV4-1; J: TRBJ2-1; size: NA; CDR3: CASSVQRGYNEQFF; DNA: TGCGCCAGCAGCGTCCAGCGGGGCTACAATGAGCAGTTCTTC
D: TRBD2; length: 16; V: TRBV30; J: TRBJ2-7; size: few; CDR3: CAWKSHGAGGPSEQYF; DNA: TGTGCCTGGAAGTCTCATGGGGCGGGAGGGCCGAGCGAGCAGTACTTC
D: NA; length: 13; V: TRBV6-5; J: TRBJ2-1; size: once; CDR3: CASSEDTYNEQFF; DNA: TGTGCCAGCAGTGAGGACACGTACAATGAGCAGTTCTTC
D: NA; length: 15; V: TRBV27; J: TRBJ1-4; size: NA; CDR3: CASSFQGGANEKLFF; DNA: TGTGCCAGCAGTTTCCAGGGAGGAGCTAATGAAAAACTGTTTTTT
D: NA; length: 14; V: TRBV28; J: TRBJ2-1; size: NA; CDR3: CASSSEGVYNEQFF; DNA: TGTGCCAGCAGTTCTGAGGGGGTATACAATGAGCAGTTCTTC
D: TRBD2; length: 15; V: TRBV6-1; J: TRBJ2-7; size: few; CDR3: CASSRTSGALSEQYF; DNA: TGTGCCAGCAGCAGGACTAGCGGGGCTCTCTCCGAGCAGTACTTC
D: TRBD2; length: 16; V: TRBV4-1; J: TRBJ2-3; size: once; CDR3: CASSQVRGAFTDTQYF; DNA: TGCGCCAGCAGCCAAGTGCGGGGGGCGTTCACAGATACGCAGTATTTT
D: TRBD1; length: 15; V: TRBV29-1; J: TRBJ2-3; size: NA; CDR3: CSVTDRTPSTDTQYF; DNA: TGCAGCGTGACGGACAGGACCCCTAGCACAGATACGCAGTATTTT
D: TRBD2; length: 14; V: TRBV6-6; J: TRBJ2-1; size: NA; CDR3: CASRGLAGEIEQFF; DNA: TGTGCCAGCAGGGGCCTAGCGGGAGAAATTGAGCAGTTCTTC
D: NA; length: 12; V: TRBV7-2; J: TRBJ2-3; size: NA; CDR3: CASSPNTDTQYF; DNA: TGTGCCAGCAGCCCAAACACAGATACGCAGTATTTT
D: NA; length: 16; V: TRBV5-5; J: TRBJ2-2; size: few; CDR3: CASSLVWELSAGELFF; DNA: TGTGCCAGCAGCTTGGTGTGGGAGCTTAGTGCCGGGGAGCTGTTTTTT
D: TRBD1; length: 16; V: TRBV2; J: TRBJ2-7; size: NA; CDR3: CASSEERTGDLYEQYF; DNA: TGTGCCAGCAGTGAAGAACGGACAGGAGATCTCTACGAGCAGTACTTC
D: NA; length: 13; V: TRBV18; J: TRBJ2-7; size: few; CDR3: CASSPTRGYEQYF; DNA: TGTGCCAGCTCACCTACGAGGGGGTACGAGCAGTACTTC
D: TRBD2; length: 17; V: TRBV4-1; J: TRBJ2-3; size: NA; CDR3: CASSQEGLAGSTDTQYF; DNA: TGCGCCAGCAGCCAAGAAGGCCTAGCGGGGAGTACAGATACGCAGTATTTT
D: TRBD1; length: 17; V: TRBV5-6; J: TRBJ1-1; size: NA; CDR3: CASSFSLKGQTNTEAFF; DNA: TGTGCCAGCAGCTTTTCTCTAAAGGGACAGACAAACACTGAAGCTTTCTTT
D: NA; length: 17; V: TRBV7-8; J: TRBJ1-5; size: NA; CDR3: CASSPERGEYSNQPQHF; DNA: TGTGCCAGCAGTCCCGAAAGGGGCGAATATAGCAATCAGCCCCAGCATTTT
D: NA; length: 16; V: TRBV4-1; J: TRBJ2-1; size: once; CDR3: CASSPTPEGIWNEQFF; DNA: TGCGCCAGCAGTCCCACCCCGGAGGGTATTTGGAATGAGCAGTTCTTC